The rows below give T cell receptor beta chains drawn from one sample of a study of long-term antiretroviral therapy in people with HIV. The method was immunoSEQ multiplex PCR; TCRdb's version includes in-frame clones alone and lacks a portion of them. The profile shows more than 25,000 clones, about 90% of them singletons. The sample in question was unsorted PBMCs, obtained 2 years after starting antiretroviral therapy. These receptors all stem from a man aged 50 to 59 with HIV. Each CDR3 is given without its conserved first and last residue. A D gene is named only where the DNA matches it firmly.

d_call v_call cdr3_aa
TRBD1 TRBV2 ASSWDSPNTIY
TRBD1 TRBV27 ASSFWTGEGKLF
. TRBV4-3 ASSQSRLRVPQH
TRBD1 TRBV5-6 ASSLPGQGARNYGYT
. TRBV2 ASSEMGVSWKNQPQH
. TRBV7-8 ASSLGPSRGTDTQY
TRBD2 TRBV27 ASRPLGLADSAYEQY
. TRBV6-6 ASSSDGNTEAF
. TRBV6-5 ASTTGLGANVLT
. TRBV5-1 ASSPRVVTGELF
. TRBV28 ASSDDRVSNQPQH
. TRBV13 ASSLVRGGGLDQETQY
TRBD1 TRBV2 ASSGGFGTGGSDTEAF
. TRBV30 AWSVLGTEAF
. TRBV7-6 ASSSIPGEGRFSTNEKLF
. TRBV21-1 AIRDTELEQY
. TRBV19 ASSMWVIGYGYT
. TRBV11-2 ASSPKGWGGNQPQH
. TRBV7-9 ASSLAVDELDTQY
. TRBV7-9 ASSSPTFHYGYT
TRBD2 TRBV6-6 ASSAGGTDTQY
. TRBV18 ASSPPRGPSGEQY
. TRBV7-3 ASSFRPRGAYHEQF
. TRBV5-1 ASSLSGTEAF
. TRBV6-6 ASTEGRDFHEQY
. TRBV28 ASSWALRSTEAF
TRBD1 TRBV6-1 ASSILRGTNYGYT
. TRBV5-1 ASSLESAGQRQQY
. TRBV29-1 SVEGRALRGRSYNEQF
. TRBV2 ASSTHYNEQF
TRBD2 TRBV19 ASKTSGSSYEQY
TRBD1 TRBV19 ASAHNRGEDTEAF
. TRBV7-6 ASSLTSSGNTIY
. TRBV7-9 ASSLAGVGQPQH
TRBD2 TRBV7-9 ASRDGGTDTQY
. TRBV27 ASSLGAGRRPQH
. TRBV7-2 ASSLEDSLSVQY
. TRBV7-8 ASSLVGNHEQY
. TRBV5-1 ASSLGTPYEQY
TRBD1 TRBV5-1 ASSWGQGAIYEQY
. TRBV5-5 ASSLVRQRRGLTGELF
. TRBV6-5 ASTNGPYTEAF
. TRBV6-5 ASSYTFGGLYGYT
. TRBV9 ASSSHRAGSDEQF
. TRBV28 ASSLLGDSGNTIY
. TRBV4-1 ASSQEMTGLDTEAF
. TRBV10-3 AISEAQGSSPLH
TRBD1 TRBV19 ASSIRVSWTGGRYEQY
. TRBV11-2 ASSPGAGFETQY
. TRBV14 ASSQERGNTIY
. TRBV5-1 ASSPVYGAANTEAF
. TRBV28 ASSSQGWDYT